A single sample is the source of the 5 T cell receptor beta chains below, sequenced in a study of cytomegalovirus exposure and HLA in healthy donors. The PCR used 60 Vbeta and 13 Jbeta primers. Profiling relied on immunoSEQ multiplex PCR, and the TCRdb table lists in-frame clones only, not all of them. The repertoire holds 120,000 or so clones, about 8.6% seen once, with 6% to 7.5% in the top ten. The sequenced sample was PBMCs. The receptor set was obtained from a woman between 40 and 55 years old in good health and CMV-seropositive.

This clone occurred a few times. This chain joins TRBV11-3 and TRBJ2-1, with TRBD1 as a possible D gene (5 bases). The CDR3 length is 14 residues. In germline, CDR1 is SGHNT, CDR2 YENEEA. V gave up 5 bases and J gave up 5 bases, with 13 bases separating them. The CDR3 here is CASSQGIFDNEQFF. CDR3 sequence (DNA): TGTGCCAGCAGCCAGGGTATCTTTGACAATGAGCAGTTCTTC.

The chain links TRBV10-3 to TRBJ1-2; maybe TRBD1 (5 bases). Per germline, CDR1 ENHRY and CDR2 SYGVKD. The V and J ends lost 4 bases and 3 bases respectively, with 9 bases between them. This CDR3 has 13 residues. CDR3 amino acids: CAISVTEYYGYTF. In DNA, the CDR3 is TGTGCCATCAGTGTGACAGAGTACTATGGCTACACCTTC.

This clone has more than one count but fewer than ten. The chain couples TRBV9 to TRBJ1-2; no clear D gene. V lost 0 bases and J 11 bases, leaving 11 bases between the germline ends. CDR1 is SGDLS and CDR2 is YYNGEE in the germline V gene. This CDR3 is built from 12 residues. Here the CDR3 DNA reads TGTGCCAGCAGCGTAGCTATCGGGGAATACACCTTC. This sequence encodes CASSVAIGEYTF.

This CDR3 reads CASSVDPGGRGEQYF. The DNA for the CDR3 is TGTGCCAGCAGCGTAGATCCAGGGGGCCGCGGGGAGCAGTACTTC. The rearrangement uses TRBV9 and TRBJ2-7; 8 bases align to TRBD1. The junction had 9 bases not matched to a gene; V was cut back by 0 bases and J by 7 bases. The CDR3 runs 15 residues. CDR1 and CDR2 from the germline V gene are SGDLS and YYNGEE.

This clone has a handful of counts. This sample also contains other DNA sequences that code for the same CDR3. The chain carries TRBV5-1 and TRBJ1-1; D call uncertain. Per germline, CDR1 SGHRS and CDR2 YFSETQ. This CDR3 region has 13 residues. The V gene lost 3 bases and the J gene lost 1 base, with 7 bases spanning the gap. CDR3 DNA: TGCGCCAGCAGCTCCGGGGAGAACACTGAAGCTTTCTTT. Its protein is CASSSGENTEAFF.